This TCR beta chain is from a study of blood T cell repertoires in COVID-19. The CDR3 is made up of 17 amino acids. V dropped 5 bases and J dropped 8; count of bases not matched to a gene: 14. The germline CDR1 and CDR2 sequences are LNHDA and SQIVND (reference sequence). Assignment of participants to cohorts was predicated upon participant-reported clinical history. Here immunoSEQ multiplex PCR was the method, and the copy in TCRdb shows in-frame clones only, minus some. The data contain about 480,000 clones, roughly 87% of them seen just once; the ten biggest clones take up over 1.5%. The chain is built from TRBV19 and TRBJ1-4; TRBD1 matches at 10 bases. This TCR derives from a woman aged 18-29 years with acute COVID-19. The sequenced sample consisted of PBMCs or T cells enriched from blood (not recorded which). The CDR3 sequence is CASSPRDRGYFEEKLFF. In nucleotides, the CDR3 is TGTGCCAGTAGTCCCCGGGACAGGGGCTATTTCGAGGAAAAACTGTTTTTT.